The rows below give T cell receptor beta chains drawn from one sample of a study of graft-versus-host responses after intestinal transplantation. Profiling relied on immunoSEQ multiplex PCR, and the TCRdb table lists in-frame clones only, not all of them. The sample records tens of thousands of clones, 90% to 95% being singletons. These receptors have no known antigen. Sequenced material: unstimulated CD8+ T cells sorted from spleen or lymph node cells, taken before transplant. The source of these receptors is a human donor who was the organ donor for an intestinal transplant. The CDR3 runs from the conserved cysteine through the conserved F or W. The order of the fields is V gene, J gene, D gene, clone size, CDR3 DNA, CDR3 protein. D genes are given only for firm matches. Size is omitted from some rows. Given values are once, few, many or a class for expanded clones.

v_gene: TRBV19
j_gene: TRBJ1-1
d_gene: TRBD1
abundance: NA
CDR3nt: TGTGCCAGTAGTATGGACACGGGACAGGGTCCCGATGAAGCTTTCTTT
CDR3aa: CASSMDTGQGPDEAFF

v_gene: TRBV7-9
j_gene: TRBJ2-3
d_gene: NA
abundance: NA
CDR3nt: TGTGCCAGCAGCCCAGGGACTAGCACAGATACGCAGTATTTT
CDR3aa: CASSPGTSTDTQYF

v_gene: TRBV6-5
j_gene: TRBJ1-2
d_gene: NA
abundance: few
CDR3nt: TGTGCCAGCAGTTATGGTGACTTAGGGGGCTATGGCTACACCTTC
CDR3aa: CASSYGDLGGYGYTF

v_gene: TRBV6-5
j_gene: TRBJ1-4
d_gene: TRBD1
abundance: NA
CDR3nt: TGTGCCAGCAGCCGGGGACAGGGGATCCCCCAACTGTTTTTT
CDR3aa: CASSRGQGIPQLFF

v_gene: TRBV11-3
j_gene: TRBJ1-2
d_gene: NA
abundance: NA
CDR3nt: TGTGCCAGCAGCTTATCGAGGGTCTATGGCTACACCTTC
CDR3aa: CASSLSRVYGYTF

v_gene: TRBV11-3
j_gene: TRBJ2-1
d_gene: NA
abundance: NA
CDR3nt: TGTGCCAGCAGCGTACGGACTACGGTGGGTTACAGCAATGAGCAGTTCTTC
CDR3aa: CASSVRTTVGYSNEQFF

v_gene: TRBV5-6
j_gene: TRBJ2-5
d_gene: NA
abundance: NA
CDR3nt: TGTGCCAGCAGCTTGGGGGCTCAAGAGACCCAGTACTTC
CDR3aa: CASSLGAQETQYF

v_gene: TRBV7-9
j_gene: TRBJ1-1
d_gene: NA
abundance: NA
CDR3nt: TGTGCCGGTAGGGGGAAGGAGGACACTGAAGCTTTCTTT
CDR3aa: CAGRGKEDTEAFF

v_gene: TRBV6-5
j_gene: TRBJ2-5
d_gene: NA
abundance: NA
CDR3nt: TGTGCCAGCAGTGAGACAGGCGTGTTGGAGACCCAGTACTTC
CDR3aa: CASSETGVLETQYF

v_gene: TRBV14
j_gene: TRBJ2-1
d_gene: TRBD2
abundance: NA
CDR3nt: TGTGCCAGCAGCCGCTGGAGCGGGATGGGGTTGAATGAGCAGTTCTTC
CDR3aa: CASSRWSGMGLNEQFF

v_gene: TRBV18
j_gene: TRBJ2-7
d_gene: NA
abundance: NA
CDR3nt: TGTGCCAGCTCACTTCGGGTCCACCCCGGCGAGCAGTACTTC
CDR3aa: CASSLRVHPGEQYF

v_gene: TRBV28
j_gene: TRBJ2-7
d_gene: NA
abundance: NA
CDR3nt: TGTGCCAGCAGCCCAGCTCGGACAACAACCTACGAGCAGTACTTC
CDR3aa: CASSPARTTTYEQYF

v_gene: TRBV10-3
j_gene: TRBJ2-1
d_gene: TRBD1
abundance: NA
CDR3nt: TGTGCCATCAGTGAGCGGAGGACAGGGGACAATGAGCAGTTCTTC
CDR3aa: CAISERRTGDNEQFF

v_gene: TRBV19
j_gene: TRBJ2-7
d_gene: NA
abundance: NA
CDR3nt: TGTGCCAGTAGTAGCGGCGCCTCCTACGAGCAGTACTTC
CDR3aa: CASSSGASYEQYF

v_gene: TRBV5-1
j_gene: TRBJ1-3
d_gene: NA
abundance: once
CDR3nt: TGCGCCAGCAGCTTGGGGGACACCTTCTCTGGAAACACCATATATTTT
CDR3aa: CASSLGDTFSGNTIYF

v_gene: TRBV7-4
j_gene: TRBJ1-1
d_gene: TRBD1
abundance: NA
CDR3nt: TGTGCCAGCAGCTCAGGGGGTAGTGATTTGAGCACTGAAGCTTTCTTT
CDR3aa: CASSSGGSDLSTEAFF